This T cell receptor (beta chain) emerged from a study of T cell responses to AZD1222 COVID-19 vaccine. Study results and caveats: In the spike-specific TCR repertoire, nearly half reportedly target unmutated variant regions. Researchers took repertoire samples only after the peak T cell response had come. Spike-wide vaccine-associated CD4 TCRs dominated at 160-218 and 743-854. Rises in breadth and depth of Spike-specific TCRs came after two AZD1222 doses.

The germline CDR1 and CDR2 sequences are LNHDA and SQIVND (reference sequence). The junction had 5 bases not matched to a gene; V was cut back by 5 bases and J by 5 bases. The CDR3 covers 14 residues. This clone was picked up one time. The antigen is unknown. The repertoire was sequenced with immunoSEQ multiplex PCR; TCRdb's copy has only in-frame clones and lacks some. The repertoire holds around 130,000 clones, with 89% as singletons. The receptor was isolated from an adult who received the AZD1222 COVID-19 vaccine. This specimen consisted of peripheral blood, obtained 28 days after the second AZD1222 dose. The chain couples TRBV19 to TRBJ1-1, with 10 bases fitting TRBD1. The CDR3 loop is CASSLRTGGTEAFF. DNA for the CDR3: TGTGCCAGTAGTCTAAGGACAGGGGGGACTGAAGCTTTCTTT.